This T cell receptor beta chain comes out of a study of blood T cell repertoires in COVID-19. Trimming removed 2 bases from V and 6 bases from J, with 11 bases in between. Germline loops: CDR1 SNHLY, CDR2 FYNNEI. The CDR3 covers 13 residues. Study processing details: It was from reference gene primer amplification that nucleated cell counts were estimated. Only in-frame clones appear in the TCRdb table, and some are missing; sequencing was by immunoSEQ multiplex PCR. That table supplies the V and J calls and clone size; D and trimming were determined from the DNA. The sample holds approximately 60,000 clones, 70% to 80% seen once.

The sequence was collected from a man aged 55-75 years with acute or convalescent COVID-19. The genes are TRBV2 and TRBJ2-7, with D possibly TRBD1 on 5 matching bases. Sequencing was carried out using peripheral blood. CDR3 sequence: CASSELRGFEQYF. Written as DNA, the CDR3 is TGTGCCAGCAGTGAACTTAGGGGCTTCGAGCAGTACTTC.